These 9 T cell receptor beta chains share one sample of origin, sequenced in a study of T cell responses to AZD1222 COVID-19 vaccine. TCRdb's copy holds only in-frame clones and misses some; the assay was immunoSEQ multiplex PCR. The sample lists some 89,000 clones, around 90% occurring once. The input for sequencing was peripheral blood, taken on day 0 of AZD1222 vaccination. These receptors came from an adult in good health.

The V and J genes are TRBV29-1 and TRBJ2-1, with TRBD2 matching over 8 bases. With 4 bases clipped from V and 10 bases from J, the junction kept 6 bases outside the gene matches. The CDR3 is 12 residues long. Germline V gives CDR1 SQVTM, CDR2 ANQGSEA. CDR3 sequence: CSVVEREWEQFF. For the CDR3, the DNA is TGCAGCGTTGTGGAGCGGGAGTGGGAGCAGTTCTTC.

The CDR3 sequence is CASSRTNTEAFF. The CDR3 DNA sequence: TGTGCCAGCAGCCGTACGAACACTGAAGCTTTCTTT. The V and J genes are TRBV12-3 or TRBV12-4 and TRBJ1-1; D not certain. The CDR3 contains 12 residues. V lost 6 bases and J 1 base, leaving 6 bases between the germline ends.

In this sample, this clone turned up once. The DNA for the CDR3 is TGTGCCAGCAGCGAAGGGACAGGGGTGTACAATGAGCAGTTCTTC. Its protein is CASSEGTGVYNEQFF. J is TRBJ2-1 and V is TRBV9, with 10 bases matching TRBD1. Per the germline V gene, CDR1 is SGDLS and CDR2 is YYNGEE. The CDR3 covers 15 residues. With V trimmed by 3 bases and J by 4 bases, 4 bases remained unmatched.

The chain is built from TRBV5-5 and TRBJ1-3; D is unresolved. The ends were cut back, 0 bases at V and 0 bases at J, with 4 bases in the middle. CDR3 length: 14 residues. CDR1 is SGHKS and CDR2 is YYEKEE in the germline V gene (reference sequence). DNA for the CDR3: TGTGCCAGCAGCTTGGGTAGCTCTGGAAACACCATATATTTT. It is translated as CASSLGSSGNTIYF.

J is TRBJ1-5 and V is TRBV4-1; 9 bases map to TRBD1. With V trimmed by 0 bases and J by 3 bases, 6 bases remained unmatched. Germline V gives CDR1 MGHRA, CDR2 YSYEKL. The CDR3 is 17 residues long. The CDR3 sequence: CASSQDIRDRDNQPQHF. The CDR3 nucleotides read TGCGCCAGCAGCCAAGATATCCGGGACAGGGACAATCAGCCCCAGCATTTT.

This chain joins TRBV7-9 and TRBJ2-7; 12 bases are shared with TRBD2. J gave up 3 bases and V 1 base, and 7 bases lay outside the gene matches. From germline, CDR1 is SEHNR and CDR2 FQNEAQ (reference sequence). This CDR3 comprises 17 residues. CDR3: CASSLDLAGGHLYEQYF. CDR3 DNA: TGTGCCAGCAGCTTAGATCTAGCGGGGGGGCACCTCTACGAGCAGTACTTC. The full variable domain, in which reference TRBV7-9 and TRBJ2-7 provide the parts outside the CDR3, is DTGVSQNPRHKITKRGQNVTFRCDPISEHNRLYWYRQTLGQGPEFLTYFQNEAQLEKSRLLSDRFSAERPKGSFSTLEIQRTEQGDSAMYLCASSLDLAGGHLYEQYFGPGTRLTVT.

The CDR3 nucleotides read TGTGCCAGCAGCTTGGCCTTGGCAGGGACCTCCTACGAGCAGTACTTC. Translating it yields CASSLALAGTSYEQYF. This rearrangement joins TRBV5-6 to TRBJ2-7, with D possibly called TRBD1 or TRBD2 (5 bases each). Germline V gene lookup returns CDR1 SGHDT and CDR2 YYEEEE. The CDR3 is 16 residues long. V lost 0 bases and J 0 bases, leaving 13 bases between the germline ends.

CDR3 in amino acids: CASSPGGTSANEQFF. The CDR3, as DNA: TGCGCCAGCAGCCCAGGGGGGACTAGCGCTAATGAGCAGTTCTTC. The genes are TRBV5-1 and TRBJ2-1, with 10 bases that match TRBD2. Germline-derived CDR1 and CDR2 are SGHRS and YFSETQ. This CDR3 spans 15 amino acids. The V gene end was trimmed by 4 bases and the J gene end by 7 bases; junction bases not matched to a gene: 8.

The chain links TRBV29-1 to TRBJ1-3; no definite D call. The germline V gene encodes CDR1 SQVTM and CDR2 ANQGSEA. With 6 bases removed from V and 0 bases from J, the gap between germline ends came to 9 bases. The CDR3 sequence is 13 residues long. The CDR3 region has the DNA TGCAGCGTGAACGGTGTCTCTGGAAACACCATATATTTT. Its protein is CSVNGVSGNTIYF.